This entry describes one T cell receptor (beta chain). The sample is drawn from a study of blood T cell repertoires in COVID-19. Background on the study: Samples came from the United States, Italy and Spain, spanning acute and convalescent COVID-19. Sources were T cells, B-cell-depleted T cells, or PBMCs; the material itself was cDNA or gDNA.

Original analysis: Amplification of reference gene primers provided the estimated nucleated cell counts. Method: immunoSEQ multiplex PCR; TCRdb's copy keeps in-frame clones and lacks some. From that table come the V and J calls and clone size; the DNA was used to work out D and trimming. The repertoire holds roughly 42,000 clones, with about 90% as singletons. Germline CDR1 ENHRY, CDR2 SYGVKD. The V and J ends lost 3 bases and 0 bases respectively, with 14 bases between them. The CDR3 runs 16 residues. This receptor was identified in a man aged 45-65 years with active COVID-19. This chain joins TRBV10-3 and TRBJ1-2; the D gene is possibly TRBD1 (6 bases). Sequencing was carried out using peripheral blood. The CDR3 sequence: CAISDHRATTNYGYTF. CDR3 bases: TGTGCCATCAGTGACCACAGGGCCACAACTAACTATGGCTACACCTTC.